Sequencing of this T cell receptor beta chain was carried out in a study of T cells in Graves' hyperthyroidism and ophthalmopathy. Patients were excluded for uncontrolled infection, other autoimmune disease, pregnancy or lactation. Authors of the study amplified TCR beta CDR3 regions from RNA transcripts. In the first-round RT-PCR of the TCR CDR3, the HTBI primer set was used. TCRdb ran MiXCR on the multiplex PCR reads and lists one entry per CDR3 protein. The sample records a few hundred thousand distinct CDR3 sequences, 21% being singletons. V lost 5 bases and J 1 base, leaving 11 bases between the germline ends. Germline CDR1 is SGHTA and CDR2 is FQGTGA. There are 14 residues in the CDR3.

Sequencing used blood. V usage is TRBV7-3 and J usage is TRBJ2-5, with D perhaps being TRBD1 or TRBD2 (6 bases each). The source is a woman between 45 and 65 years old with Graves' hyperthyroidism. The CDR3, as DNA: TGTGCCAGCAGCCCCACGGGGGCCCAAGAGACCCAGTACTTC. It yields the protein CASSPTGAQETQYF.